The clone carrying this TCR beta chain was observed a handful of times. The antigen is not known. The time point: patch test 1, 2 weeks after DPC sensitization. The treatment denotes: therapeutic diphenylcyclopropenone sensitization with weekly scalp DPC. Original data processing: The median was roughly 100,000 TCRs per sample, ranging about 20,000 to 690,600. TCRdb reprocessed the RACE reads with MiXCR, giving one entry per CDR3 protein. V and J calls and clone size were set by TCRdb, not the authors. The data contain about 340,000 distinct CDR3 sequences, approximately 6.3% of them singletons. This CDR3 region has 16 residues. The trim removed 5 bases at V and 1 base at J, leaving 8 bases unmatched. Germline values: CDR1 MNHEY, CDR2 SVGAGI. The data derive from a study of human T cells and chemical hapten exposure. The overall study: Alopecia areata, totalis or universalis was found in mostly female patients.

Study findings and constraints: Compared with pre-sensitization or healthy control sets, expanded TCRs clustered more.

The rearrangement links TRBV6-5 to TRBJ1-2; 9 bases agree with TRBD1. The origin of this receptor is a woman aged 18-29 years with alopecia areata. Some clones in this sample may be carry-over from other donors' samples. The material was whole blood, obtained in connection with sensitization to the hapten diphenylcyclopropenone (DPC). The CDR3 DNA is TGTGCCAGCAGTAGGGACAGGGACATATTTAACTATGGCTACACCTTC. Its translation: CASSRDRDIFNYGYTF.